This T cell receptor beta chain was obtained from a study of blood T cell repertoires in COVID-19. Study-level background: COVID-19 samples collected from the United States, Italy and Spain covered acute and convalescent phases. Nucleic acid was either cDNA or gDNA, and it came from T cells, B-cell-depleted T cells, or PBMCs.

In the original processing: Amplification from reference gene primers served as the basis for estimated nucleated cell counts. Profiled with immunoSEQ multiplex PCR; TCRdb holds only in-frame clones, not every one. V and J calls and clone size are those listed in that table; D and trimming were worked out from the DNA. In the table there are about 120,000 clones, 82% of which are singletons. V lost 2 bases, J lost 1 base, and 11 bases lay in between. CDR1 is SNHLY and CDR2 is FYNNEI in the germline V gene. This CDR3 has 15 residues. Sequenced material: peripheral blood. V gene TRBV2 combines with J gene TRBJ1-1, with a weak D call TRBD1 (6 bases). The receptor was isolated from a man aged 70-80 years with active or convalescent COVID-19. CDR3 nucleotides: TGTGCCAGCAGTGAATGGGGACAAACGAACACTGAAGCTTTCTTT. It is translated as CASSEWGQTNTEAFF. The full variable domain, completed using reference TRBV2 and TRBJ1-1, is EPEVTQTPSHQVTQMGQEVILRCVPISNHLYFYWYRQILGQKVEFLVSFYNNEISEKSEIFDDQFSVERPDGSNFTLKIRSTKLEDSAMYFCASSEWGQTNTEAFFGQGTRLTVV.